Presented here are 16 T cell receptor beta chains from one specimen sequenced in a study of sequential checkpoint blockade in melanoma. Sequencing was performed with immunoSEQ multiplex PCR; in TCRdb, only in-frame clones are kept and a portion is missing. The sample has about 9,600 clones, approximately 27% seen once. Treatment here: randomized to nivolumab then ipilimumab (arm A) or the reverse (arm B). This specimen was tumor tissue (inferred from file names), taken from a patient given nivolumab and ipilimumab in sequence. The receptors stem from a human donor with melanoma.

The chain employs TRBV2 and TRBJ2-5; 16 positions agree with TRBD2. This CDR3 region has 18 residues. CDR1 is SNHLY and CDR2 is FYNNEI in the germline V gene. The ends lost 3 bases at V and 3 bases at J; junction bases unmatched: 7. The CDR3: CASSEGTSGGAFEETQYF. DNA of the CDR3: TGTGCCAGCAGTGAGGGGACTAGCGGGGGGGCTTTTGAAGAGACCCAGTACTTC. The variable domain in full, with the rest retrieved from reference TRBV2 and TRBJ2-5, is EPEVTQTPSHQVTQMGQEVILRCVPISNHLYFYWYRQILGQKVEFLVSFYNNEISEKSEIFDDQFSVERPDGSNFTLKIRSTKLEDSAMYFCASSEGTSGGAFEETQYFGPGTRLLVL.

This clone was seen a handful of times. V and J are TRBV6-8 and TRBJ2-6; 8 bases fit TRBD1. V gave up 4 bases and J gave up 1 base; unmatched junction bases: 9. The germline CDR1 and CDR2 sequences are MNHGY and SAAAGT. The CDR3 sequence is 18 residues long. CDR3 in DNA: TGTGCCAGCAGTTGGACCGGGACAGGAAGGTCTGGGGCCAACGTCCTGACTTTC. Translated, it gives CASSWTGTGRSGANVLTF.

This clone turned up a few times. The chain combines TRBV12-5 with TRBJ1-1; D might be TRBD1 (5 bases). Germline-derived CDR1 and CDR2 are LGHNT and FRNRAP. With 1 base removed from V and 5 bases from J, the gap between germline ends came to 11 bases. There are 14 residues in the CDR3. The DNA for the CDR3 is TGTGCTAGTGGTTTGGGTCCTCAGGGAACTGAAGCTTTCTTT. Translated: CASGLGPQGTEAFF.

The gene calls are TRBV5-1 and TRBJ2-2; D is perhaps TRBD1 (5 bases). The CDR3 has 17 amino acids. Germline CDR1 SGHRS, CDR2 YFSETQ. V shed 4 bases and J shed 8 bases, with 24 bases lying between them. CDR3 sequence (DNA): TGCGCCAGCAGCCAAACCGGCGGAGCAGGGTTGTTAGGGGAGCTGTTTTTT. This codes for CASSQTGGAGLLGELFF.

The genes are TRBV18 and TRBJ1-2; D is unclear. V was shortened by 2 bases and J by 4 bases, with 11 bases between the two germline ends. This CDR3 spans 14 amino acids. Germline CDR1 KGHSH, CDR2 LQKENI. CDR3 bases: TGTGCCAGCTCACCAATACCTGGTAGCTATGGCTACACCTTC. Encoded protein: CASSPIPGSYGYTF. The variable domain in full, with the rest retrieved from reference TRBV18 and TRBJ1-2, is NAGVMQNPRHLVRRRGQEARLRCSPMKGHSHVYWYRQLPEEGLKFMVYLQKENIIDESGMPKERFSAEFPKEGPSILRIQQVVRGDSAAYFCASSPIPGSYGYTFGSGTRLTVV.

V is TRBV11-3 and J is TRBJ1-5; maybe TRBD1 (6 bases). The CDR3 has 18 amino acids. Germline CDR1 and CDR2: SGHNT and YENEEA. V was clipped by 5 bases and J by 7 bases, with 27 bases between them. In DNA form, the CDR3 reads TGTGCCAGCAGCCGGGCGGTGGGGGCTAATGCGATGGGGCAGCCCCAGCATTTT. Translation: CASSRAVGANAMGQPQHF.

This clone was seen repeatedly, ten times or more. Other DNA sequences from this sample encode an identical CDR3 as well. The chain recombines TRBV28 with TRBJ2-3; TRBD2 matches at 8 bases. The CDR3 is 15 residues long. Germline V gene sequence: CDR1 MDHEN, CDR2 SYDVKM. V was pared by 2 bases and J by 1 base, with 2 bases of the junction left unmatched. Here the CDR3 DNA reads TGTGCCAGCAGTTTAGCGGGGGGAGGCACAGATACGCAGTATTTT. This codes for CASSLAGGGTDTQYF.

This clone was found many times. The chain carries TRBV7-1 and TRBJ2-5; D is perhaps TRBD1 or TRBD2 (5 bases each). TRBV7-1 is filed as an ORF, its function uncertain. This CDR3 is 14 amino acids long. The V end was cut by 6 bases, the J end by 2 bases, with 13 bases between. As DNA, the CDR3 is TGTGCCAGCAGGAGTGGGGGTGTTCAAGAGACCCAGTACTTC. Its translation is CASRSGGVQETQYF.

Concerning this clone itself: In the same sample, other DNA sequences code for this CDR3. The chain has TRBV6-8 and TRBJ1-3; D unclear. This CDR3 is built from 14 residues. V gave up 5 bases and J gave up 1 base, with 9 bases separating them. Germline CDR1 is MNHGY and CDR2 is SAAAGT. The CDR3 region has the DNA TGTGCCAGCAGTGATGGAGCTTCTGGAAACACCATATATTTT. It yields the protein CASSDGASGNTIYF.

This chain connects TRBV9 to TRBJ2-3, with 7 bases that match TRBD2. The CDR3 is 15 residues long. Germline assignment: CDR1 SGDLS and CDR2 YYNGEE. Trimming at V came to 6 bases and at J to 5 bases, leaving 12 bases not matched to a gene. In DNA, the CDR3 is TGTGCCAGCAAGGAGCGAGCGGGGTCAGGAGATACGCAGTATTTT. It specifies CASKERAGSGDTQYF.

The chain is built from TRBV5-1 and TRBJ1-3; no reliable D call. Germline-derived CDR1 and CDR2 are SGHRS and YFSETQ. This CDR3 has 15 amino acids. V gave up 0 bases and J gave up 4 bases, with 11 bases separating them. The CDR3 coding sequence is TGCGCCAGCAGCTTGGGACTTGAAGCCGGAAACACCATATATTTT. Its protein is CASSLGLEAGNTIYF.

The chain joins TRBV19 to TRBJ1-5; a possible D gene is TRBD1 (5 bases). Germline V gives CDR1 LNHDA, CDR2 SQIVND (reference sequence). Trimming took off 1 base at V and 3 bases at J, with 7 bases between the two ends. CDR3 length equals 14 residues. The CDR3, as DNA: TGTGCCAGTAGTATAGGGGGGGACAATCAGCCCCAGCATTTT. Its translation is CASSIGGDNQPQHF.

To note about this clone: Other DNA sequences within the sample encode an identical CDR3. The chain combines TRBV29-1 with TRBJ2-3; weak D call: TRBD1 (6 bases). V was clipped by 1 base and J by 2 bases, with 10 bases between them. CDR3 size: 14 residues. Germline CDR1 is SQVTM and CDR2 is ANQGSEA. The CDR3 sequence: CSVEGQGITDTQYF. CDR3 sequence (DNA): TGCAGCGTTGAAGGTCAGGGGATCACAGATACGCAGTATTTT.

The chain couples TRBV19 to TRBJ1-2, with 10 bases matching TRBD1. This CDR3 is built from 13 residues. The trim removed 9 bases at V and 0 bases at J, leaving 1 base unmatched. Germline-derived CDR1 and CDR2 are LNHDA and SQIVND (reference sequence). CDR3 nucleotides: TGTGCCAGCGGACAGGGGGCTAACTATGGCTACACCTTC. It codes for CASGQGANYGYTF.

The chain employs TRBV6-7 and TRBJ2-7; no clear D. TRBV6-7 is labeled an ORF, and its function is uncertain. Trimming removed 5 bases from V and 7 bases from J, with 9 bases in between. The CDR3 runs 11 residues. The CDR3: CASSVGFEQYV. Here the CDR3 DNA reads TGTGCCAGCAGTGTCGGGTTTGAGCAGTACGTC.

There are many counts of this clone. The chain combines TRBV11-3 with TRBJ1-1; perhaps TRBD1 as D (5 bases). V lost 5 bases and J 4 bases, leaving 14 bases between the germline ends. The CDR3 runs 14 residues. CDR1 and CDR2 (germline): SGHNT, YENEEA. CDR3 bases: TGTGCCAGCAGCCTGGGGCCCGGGGGCACTGAAGCTTTCTTT. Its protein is CASSLGPGGTEAFF.